The rows below give T cell receptor beta chains drawn from one sample of a study of T-cell memory formation after mild COVID-19. TCRdb re-analysed the 5' RACE reads in MiXCR, keeping a single row per CDR3 protein. The table shows around 310,000 distinct CDR3 sequences, with less than 20% occurring only once. The material sequenced was PBMCs or a T cell subset sorted from them (not recorded which). All receptors derive from a man between 18 and 29 years old who had mild COVID-19 (a few samples of this study predate the infection). Cell type and time point are not known. CDR3s include the opening cysteine and the closing phenylalanine or tryptophan. The D gene is left open where the match is weak. A row's size may be missing; if present it is once, few, many or a size class.

TRBV27,TRBJ2-1,NA,TRBD1,TGTGCCAGCAGTATCGGGACAGGGCCCCACAATGAGCAGTTCTTC,CASSIGTGPHNEQFF
TRBV5-1,TRBJ1-1,many,NA,TGCGCCAGCAGCTTGAATGGGGGCTCAGAAACTGAAGCTTTCTTT,CASSLNGGSETEAFF
TRBV5-6,TRBJ2-1,few,TRBD2,TGTGCCAGCAGCTTCAAGTGGGACTATCGGTATGAGCAGTTCTTC,CASSFKWDYRYEQFF
TRBV12-3/TRBV12-4,TRBJ1-2,NA,NA,TGTGCCAGCACTACGCAGGGGCACTATGGCTACACCTTC,CASTTQGHYGYTF
TRBV4-2,TRBJ2-5,NA,TRBD2,TGTGCCAGCAGCCAAGAGAGGGGACTAGCGGGGGAGACCCAGTACTTC,CASSQERGLAGETQYF
TRBV5-5,TRBJ2-1,few,NA,TGTGCCAGCAGCACCGATCCAGGCTACAATGAGCAGTTCTTC,CASSTDPGYNEQFF
TRBV5-1,TRBJ1-4,NA,NA,TGCGCCAGCTCCCATGGACAAGCAACTAATGAAAAACTGTTTTTT,CASSHGQATNEKLFF
TRBV2,TRBJ2-5,NA,NA,TGTGCCAGCAGTGAAGCTCCAGGGTTAGGATCAGAGACCCAGTACTTC,CASSEAPGLGSETQYF
TRBV5-1,TRBJ1-2,few,NA,TGCGCCAGCAGCTTGGGGAGGGGCAACTATGGCTACACCTTC,CASSLGRGNYGYTF
TRBV9,TRBJ2-1,few,TRBD1,TGTGCCAGCAGCGCCGGGACAGGGTTAAGGTTTGAGCAGTTCTTC,CASSAGTGLRFEQFF
TRBV7-2,TRBJ2-7,NA,NA,TGTGCCAGCACTTGGAAGGTAGGCTACGAGCAGTACTTC,CASTWKVGYEQYF
TRBV7-8,TRBJ1-5,few,NA,TGTGCCAGCAGCTCAGGGCCCGATCAGCCCCAGCATTTT,CASSSGPDQPQHF
TRBV4-3,TRBJ1-1,many,NA,TGCGCCAGCAGCTCCCGGTTGGGCACTGAAGCTTTCTTT,CASSSRLGTEAFF
TRBV2,TRBJ2-1,NA,TRBD2,TGTGCCAGCGGGAATGGTCTAGCGGGGTCCTACAATGAGCAGTTCTTC,CASGNGLAGSYNEQFF
TRBV12-3/TRBV12-4,TRBJ1-1,NA,NA,TGTGCCAGCTCCCAGGGAGTCACTGAAGCTTTCTTT,CASSQGVTEAFF
TRBV29-1,TRBJ1-2,NA,NA,TGCAGCGTGAAGGGGGTTGGCTACACCTTC,CSVKGVGYTF
TRBV18,TRBJ2-2,many,TRBD1,TGTGCCAGCAAAAGTTGGGACAGCCAAAACACCGGGGAGCTGTTTTTT,CASKSWDSQNTGELFF
TRBV12-3/TRBV12-4,TRBJ1-5,few,NA,TGTGCCAGCAGTTTTGGTCGGTGGCAGGGAGGCGAGTTTGGCAATCAGCCCCAGCATTTT,CASSFGRWQGGEFGNQPQHF
TRBV4-3,TRBJ1-5,NA,NA,TGCGCCAGCAGCCAAGAGAGTGGGGCGACCCAGCATTTT,CASSQESGATQHF
TRBV29-1,TRBJ2-3,few,TRBD1,TGCAGCGCAACAGGGGGGGATACGCAGTATTTT,CSATGGDTQYF
TRBV29-1,TRBJ1-1,NA,NA,TGCAGCGTTGAGGTTTACCACGAAGCTTTCTTT,CSVEVYHEAFF
TRBV29-1,TRBJ2-5,NA,TRBD2,TGCAGCGGCCTGGGGGCTAGCGGGGGTGAGACCCAGTACTTC,CSGLGASGGETQYF
TRBV29-1,TRBJ2-1,few,TRBD1,TGCAGCGTGAAGACCGGGACAGAGTTTAGTGAGCAGTTCTTC,CSVKTGTEFSEQFF
TRBV18,TRBJ2-7,NA,NA,TGTGCCAGCTCACCCCAGTCGGTGGGGAACGACGAGCAGTACTTC,CASSPQSVGNDEQYF
TRBV10-3,TRBJ1-1,few,NA,TGTGCCATCGTCGGACACCTGAACACTGAAGCTTTCTTT,CAIVGHLNTEAFF
TRBV7-2,TRBJ1-3,NA,NA,TGTGCCAGCAGCTTAAGCCCGACAGGATCCCCTTTTGGAAACACCATATATTTT,CASSLSPTGSPFGNTIYF
TRBV6-2/TRBV6-3,TRBJ2-3,NA,TRBD2,TGTGCCACTCGAAATCGGAGACTAGCCCCAGATACGCAGTATTTT,CATRNRRLAPDTQYF
TRBV9,TRBJ1-4,NA,NA,TGTGCCAGCAGCGTAAGTGTGACGGATAATGAAAAACTGTTTTTT,CASSVSVTDNEKLFF
TRBV5-1,TRBJ1-1,few,NA,TGCGCCAGCACCCCGGCTGGACTGACGGCCGAAGCTTTCTTT,CASTPAGLTAEAFF
TRBV5-1,TRBJ1-6,NA,TRBD1,TGCGCCAGCAGCCCACCGGACAGGGACTCACCCCTCCACTTT,CASSPPDRDSPLHF
TRBV4-1,TRBJ1-5,few,NA,TGCGCCAGCAGGGGCTCGGGGCTTCAGCCCCAGCATTTT,CASRGSGLQPQHF
TRBV29-1,TRBJ2-2,NA,NA,TGCAGCGTCAGAGTACAGGACCTGAACACCGGGGAGCTGTTTTTT,CSVRVQDLNTGELFF
TRBV20-1,TRBJ1-5,many,TRBD1,TGCAGTGCTAGTTCGGCGACAGGGTGGAATCAGCCCCAGCATTTT,CSASSATGWNQPQHF
TRBV25-1,TRBJ2-7,few,NA,TGTGCCAGCAGCGGGACGTTCTACGAGCAGTACTTC,CASSGTFYEQYF
TRBV27,TRBJ2-1,few,NA,TGTGCCAGCAGTTTAGGGGGGTCTGAGCAGTTCTTC,CASSLGGSEQFF
TRBV10-1,TRBJ2-3,few,NA,TGCGCCAGCAGTGAGTCTAGTGACATCTCTAGCACAGATACGCAGTATTTT,CASSESSDISSTDTQYF
TRBV15,TRBJ2-2,NA,TRBD1,TGTGCCACCAGCAGAGGGGACAGGGGGCGAATCGGGGAGCTGTTTTTT,CATSRGDRGRIGELFF
TRBV25-1,TRBJ2-3,NA,NA,TGTGCCAGCAGTGAAAGTGGGTCCCTAGGAGATACGCAGTATTTT,CASSESGSLGDTQYF
TRBV20-1,TRBJ2-4,NA,TRBD1,TGCAGTGCTACAGGGGGCGGGAACATTCAGTACTTC,CSATGGGNIQYF
TRBV9,TRBJ1-3,few,TRBD1,TGTGCCAGCAGTACACAGGGGATCAGTGGAAACACCATATATTTT,CASSTQGISGNTIYF
TRBV20-1,TRBJ2-3,few,TRBD2,TGCAGTGCTGAACTAGCGGGGTCCACAGATACGCAGTATTTT,CSAELAGSTDTQYF
TRBV5-1,TRBJ2-5,NA,NA,TGCGCCAGCAGCGTGGCCGAGGGGAGGGAGACCCAGTACTTC,CASSVAEGRETQYF
TRBV27,TRBJ2-1,NA,NA,TGTGCCAGCAGACACAGGGCGCCGGATAATGAGCAGTTCTTC,CASRHRAPDNEQFF
TRBV5-1,TRBJ2-1,NA,NA,TGCGCCAGCAGCTTGCAAGGGGCGAATGAGCAGTTCTTC,CASSLQGANEQFF
TRBV27,TRBJ2-7,NA,NA,TGTGCCAGCAGTTTAGGTCTCGCAGGCCCCTACGAGCAGTACTTC,CASSLGLAGPYEQYF
TRBV11-2,TRBJ1-6,NA,TRBD1,TGTGCCAGCAGCTCGTTCAGGGGGCGGGTTTCACCCCTCCACTTT,CASSSFRGRVSPLHF
TRBV5-1,TRBJ1-1,few,NA,TGCGCCAGCTCCTCGGGGGCGCGAACTGAAGCTTTCTTT,CASSSGARTEAFF
TRBV6-2/TRBV6-3,TRBJ2-5,NA,NA,TGTGCCAGCAGTTACAGGTGGGAGCAAGAGACCCAGTACTTC,CASSYRWEQETQYF
TRBV7-9,TRBJ1-2,few,TRBD1,TGTGCCAGCGGCCGGGACAGGGTTTACGGCTACACCTTC,CASGRDRVYGYTF
TRBV11-2,TRBJ2-2,NA,TRBD1,TGTGCCAGCAGCTCTTCGTACAGGGGCGTCGGGGAGCTGTTTTTT,CASSSSYRGVGELFF
TRBV3-1,TRBJ1-5,NA,NA,TGTGCCAGCAGCCAAGATCCGGGGGTAGGTCAGCCCCAGCATTTT,CASSQDPGVGQPQHF
TRBV5-1,TRBJ1-1,few,NA,TGCGCCAGCAGCTATAAACAGGGTACTACTTTCTTT,CASSYKQGTTFF
TRBV7-9,TRBJ2-5,NA,NA,TGTGCCAGCAGCTGGGGAGCCGGGGTCCAAGAGACCCAGTACTTC,CASSWGAGVQETQYF
TRBV29-1,TRBJ2-5,NA,TRBD1,TGCAGCGTTTCCTCGGGACAGGGTTTTCAAGAGACCCAGTACTTC,CSVSSGQGFQETQYF
TRBV20-1,TRBJ2-1,few,TRBD2,TGCAGTGCTAGAGAGCTAGCGGGGGCCTACAATGAGCAGTTCTTC,CSARELAGAYNEQFF
TRBV5-1,TRBJ2-5,few,NA,TGCGCCAGCAGCTTAGAGGGCCGGGATCAAGAGACCCAGTACTTC,CASSLEGRDQETQYF
TRBV5-4,TRBJ1-1,NA,NA,TGTGCCAGCAGCCACCAGGGGCTGGGCACTGAAGCTTTCTTT,CASSHQGLGTEAFF
TRBV19,TRBJ1-1,NA,NA,TGTGCCACCAGGTGGTCGGGGGAGGGCACTGAAGCTTTCTTT,CATRWSGEGTEAFF
TRBV7-2,TRBJ2-7,NA,TRBD1,TGTGCCAGCAGCACGGGACAGGGGGCGGGCGAGCAGTACTTC,CASSTGQGAGEQYF
TRBV29-1,TRBJ1-1,few,NA,TGCAGCGTTGGAAGGCTGGACCCTGAAGCTTTCTTT,CSVGRLDPEAFF